A selection of T cell receptor beta chains follows, all from one sample in a study of blood T cell repertoires in COVID-19. Libraries were prepared by immunoSEQ multiplex PCR; TCRdb keeps only in-frame clonotypes and omits some of them. In the table there are fewer than 350,000 clones, approximately 87% of which are singletons. Material: peripheral blood. The receptors shown here come from a woman in her thirties with COVID-19, enrolled during active disease. The CDR3 runs from the conserved cysteine through the conserved F or W. Each record gives: J gene, V gene, clone size, D gene, CDR3 DNA, CDR3 protein. D genes are given only for firm matches. Clone size appears in some rows only: once, few, many, or a class for an expanded clone.

TRBJ2-2	TRBV3-1/TRBV3-2	.	.	TGTGCCAGCAGCCAAGATGTGGCTAGCCCCGGGGAGCTGTTTTTT	CASSQDVASPGELFF
TRBJ2-3	TRBV6-4	.	.	TGTGCCAGCAGTGGGGCCCCCTGGATGGGCACGCAGTATTTT	CASSGAPWMGTQYF
TRBJ2-3	TRBV6-2/TRBV6-3	.	.	TGTGCCAGCAGTTACGGGGCCGCGGATTCGAGGTATTTT	CASSYGAADSRYF
TRBJ2-7	TRBV4-1	.	.	TGCGCCAGCAGCCAAGGGGCGAGGGTGTACTTC	CASSQGARVYF
TRBJ1-5	TRBV28	many	.	TGTGCCAGCAGTTTAGAAGCGGGGGGAGGTCAGCCCCAGCATTTT	CASSLEAGGGQPQHF
TRBJ2-3	TRBV10-3	.	.	TGTGCCATCAGCCGGGGGATCACAGATACGCAGTATTTT	CAISRGITDTQYF
TRBJ1-1	TRBV6-1	few	.	TGTGCCAGCAGTGAATACAGGGCCGGAACAAACACTGAAGCTTTCTTT	CASSEYRAGTNTEAFF
TRBJ2-5	TRBV27	.	TRBD2	TGTGCCAGCAGTTTATATCTAGCGGGGATTTCCCCGGAGACCCAGTACTTC	CASSLYLAGISPETQYF
TRBJ2-7	TRBV4-1	.	TRBD1	TGCGCCAGCAGCTACCGGGACAGTGAATACGAGCAGTACTTC	CASSYRDSEYEQYF
TRBJ2-3	TRBV3-1/TRBV3-2	.	TRBD2	TGTGCCAGCAGCCAGCCCCTAGCGGCCGGATGGGCTACGCAGTATTTT	CASSQPLAAGWATQYF
TRBJ2-1	TRBV5-1	.	TRBD1	TGCGCCAGCAACAGAGACAGGGGCTACAATGAGCAGTTCTTC	CASNRDRGYNEQFF
TRBJ2-1	TRBV28	.	.	TGTGCCAGCATGGGGGGAAATGAGCAGTTCTTC	CASMGGNEQFF
TRBJ1-1	TRBV5-5	.	.	TGTGCCAGCACCCTGACAGTCGCAGCTTTCTTT	CASTLTVAAFF
TRBJ1-2	TRBV7-9	.	.	TGTGCCAGCAGCCCGGGACTGGAAGAAAACTATGGCTACACCTTC	CASSPGLEENYGYTF
TRBJ2-7	TRBV4-2	.	.	TGTGCCAGCAGCCAAGAAATGGGGAGCTCCTACGAGCAGTACTTC	CASSQEMGSSYEQYF
TRBJ1-4	TRBV7-6	.	.	TGTGCCAGCAGCTGGGGCGGGGGGACTGAAAAACTGTTTTTT	CASSWGGGTEKLFF
TRBJ2-7	TRBV5-4	few	TRBD2	TGTGCCTATTCGCCGGGACTAGCGGCGATCAGCTCCTACGAGCAGTACTTC	CAYSPGLAAISSYEQYF
TRBJ2-7	TRBV27	.	TRBD1	TGTGCCACATCGATTTTGGACAGGGGATCCGAGCAGTACTTC	CATSILDRGSEQYF
TRBJ1-4	TRBV30	.	TRBD1	TGTGCCTGGAGTGTGCCCGGGACAGGGGATATGATGGGAAAACTGTTTTTT	CAWSVPGTGDMMGKLFF
TRBJ1-1	TRBV5-6	.	.	TGTGCCAGCAGCCCAATCAGCGGACTGGAAGCTTTCTTT	CASSPISGLEAFF
TRBJ2-1	TRBV2	.	TRBD1	TGTGCCAGCAGGACGGACAGGGGAGGCTACAATGAGCAGTTCTTC	CASRTDRGGYNEQFF
TRBJ2-7	TRBV5-1	.	.	TGCGCCAGCAGCTTGGCCGAGAGAGCCGCCTACGAGCAGTACTTC	CASSLAERAAYEQYF
TRBJ2-7	TRBV5-1	.	TRBD2	TGCGCCAGCACCGAACGGCGGGGGGCGGACGAGCAGTACTTC	CASTERRGADEQYF
TRBJ1-1	TRBV5-1	.	.	TGCGCCAGCAGCTTGAGGGGCAACACTGAAGCTTTCTTT	CASSLRGNTEAFF
TRBJ2-2	TRBV9	.	.	TGTGCCAGCAGCGTAGTCGGGGGTGGCACCGGGGAGCTGTTTTTT	CASSVVGGGTGELFF
TRBJ2-2	TRBV5-1	.	.	TGCGCCAGCAGCTTGAGTCCTAGCTTCGGGGAGCTGTTTTTT	CASSLSPSFGELFF
TRBJ2-3	TRBV7-2	few	.	TGTGCCAGCAGCTTACTCGGACTAGGGGGATCAGATACGCAGTATTTT	CASSLLGLGGSDTQYF
TRBJ1-1	TRBV12-5	.	.	TGTGCTAGTGGTTTGGACGGGATCACTGAAGCTTTCTTT	CASGLDGITEAFF
TRBJ2-7	TRBV5-1	.	.	TGCGCCAGCAGCTCTCGGGGGGCGGGTTACGAGCAGTACTTC	CASSSRGAGYEQYF
TRBJ1-4	TRBV4-1	.	TRBD1	TGCGCCAGCAGGTATCCGGGACAGAAGCAAACTAATGAAAAACTGTTTTTT	CASRYPGQKQTNEKLFF
TRBJ2-7	TRBV6-1	.	.	TGTGCCAGCAGTGAACCCCCGTACTACGAGCAGTACTTC	CASSEPPYYEQYF
TRBJ2-5	TRBV7-8	.	TRBD1	TGTGCCAGCAGCCCCGGACAGGGAGAGACCCAGTACTTC	CASSPGQGETQYF
TRBJ1-1	TRBV19	few	.	TGTGCCAGTAGTATACAGGGGTGGCGGGCTTTCTTT	CASSIQGWRAFF
TRBJ2-2	TRBV4-1	.	.	TGCGCCAGCAGCCAAGAACCCCCCTACCAGAACACCGGGGAGCTGTTTTTT	CASSQEPPYQNTGELFF
TRBJ1-4	TRBV7-9	.	TRBD1	TGTGCCAGCGCTACCGGGACAGGGGGCTTTAATGAAAAACTGTTTTTT	CASATGTGGFNEKLFF
TRBJ2-5	TRBV30	.	.	TGTGCCTGGAGAGGACTCGCGTACCAAGAGACCCAGTACTTC	CAWRGLAYQETQYF
TRBJ2-1	TRBV5-1	.	.	TGCGCCAGCAGCTTGGTCGAGGGCGCGGGTTACAATGAGCAGTTCTTC	CASSLVEGAGYNEQFF
TRBJ1-1	TRBV12-3/TRBV12-4	.	.	TGTGCCAGCAGTTGGACAGAGAACACTGAAGCTTTCTTT	CASSWTENTEAFF
TRBJ2-1	TRBV18	.	.	TGTGCCAGCTCACCATCCAGGTACAATGAGCAGTTCTTC	CASSPSRYNEQFF
TRBJ1-6	TRBV7-9	.	.	TGTGCCAGCAGCTTAGGTTTGGACAGTACGACCCCCCTCCACTTT	CASSLGLDSTTPLHF
TRBJ1-4	TRBV20-1	.	.	TGCAGTGCGAGTTACCACTCTGGGCGCGAAAAACTGTTTTTT	CSASYHSGREKLFF
TRBJ2-3	TRBV5-6	.	.	TGTGCCAGCAGCTTGGCTCCGGACATTTTTACCCAGTATTTT	CASSLAPDIFTQYF
TRBJ1-6	TRBV5-1	.	TRBD1	TGCGCCAGCCAGACAGGGTTAGATTCACCCCTCCACTTT	CASQTGLDSPLHF
TRBJ2-1	TRBV27	.	TRBD2	TGTGCCAGCAGCACTCCTAGCGGGGGGGCAGGGAATGAGCAGTTCTTC	CASSTPSGGAGNEQFF
TRBJ2-6	TRBV5-1	.	.	TGCGCCAGCAGCGCAGGAGGCTCTGGGGCCAACGTCCTGACTTTC	CASSAGGSGANVLTF
TRBJ2-1	TRBV7-9	.	.	TGTGCCACACAGGGCGGGGGTTACAATGAGCAGTTCTTC	CATQGGGYNEQFF
TRBJ2-5	TRBV9	.	TRBD2	TGTGCCAGCAGCCGTCGGGGTGCGGGGGAAGAGACCCAGTACTTC	CASSRRGAGEETQYF